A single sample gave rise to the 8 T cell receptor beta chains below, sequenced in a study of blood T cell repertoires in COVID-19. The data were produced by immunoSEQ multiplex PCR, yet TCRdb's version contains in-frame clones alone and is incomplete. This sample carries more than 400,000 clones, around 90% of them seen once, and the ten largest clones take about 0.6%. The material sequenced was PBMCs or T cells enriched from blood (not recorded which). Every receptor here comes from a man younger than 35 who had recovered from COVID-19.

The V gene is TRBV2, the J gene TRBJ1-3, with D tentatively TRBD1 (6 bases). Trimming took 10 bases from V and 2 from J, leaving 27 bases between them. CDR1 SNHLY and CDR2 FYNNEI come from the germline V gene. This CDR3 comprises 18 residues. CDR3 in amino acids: CATTLGTRSVPTGNTIYF. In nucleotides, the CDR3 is TGTGCCACTACCCTCGGGACACGCTCAGTTCCAACTGGAAACACCATATATTTT.

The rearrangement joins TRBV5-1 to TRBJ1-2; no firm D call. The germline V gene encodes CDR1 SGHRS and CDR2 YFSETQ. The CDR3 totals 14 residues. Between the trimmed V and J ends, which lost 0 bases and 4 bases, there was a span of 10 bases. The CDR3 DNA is TGCGCCAGCAGCTTGGCCCAGGAGGGCTATGGCTACACCTTC. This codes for CASSLAQEGYGYTF.

CDR3 amino acids: CASSPESPAGNQPQHF. The CDR3, as DNA: TGTGCCAGCTCACCCGAATCCCCAGCCGGGAATCAGCCCCAGCATTTT. The rearrangement uses TRBV18 and TRBJ1-5; no definite D call. Trimming took off 3 bases at V and 4 bases at J, with 16 bases between the two ends. The CDR3 has 16 amino acids. CDR1 is KGHSH and CDR2 is LQKENI in the germline V gene.

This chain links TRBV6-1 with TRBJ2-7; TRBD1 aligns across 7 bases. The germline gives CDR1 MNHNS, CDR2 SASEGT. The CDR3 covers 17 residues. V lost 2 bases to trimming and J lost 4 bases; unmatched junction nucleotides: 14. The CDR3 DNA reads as TGTGCCAGCAGTGAACCGGCAGGGGGTGACTTTACGTACGAGCAGTACTTC. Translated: CASSEPAGGDFTYEQYF.

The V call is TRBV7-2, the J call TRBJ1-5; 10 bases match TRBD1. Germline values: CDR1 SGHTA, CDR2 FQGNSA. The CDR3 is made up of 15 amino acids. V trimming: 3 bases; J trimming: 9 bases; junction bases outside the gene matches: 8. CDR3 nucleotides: TGTGCCAGCAGCTTTACGACAGGGGGCGCGGGGCCCCAGCATTTT. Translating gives CASSFTTGGAGPQHF.

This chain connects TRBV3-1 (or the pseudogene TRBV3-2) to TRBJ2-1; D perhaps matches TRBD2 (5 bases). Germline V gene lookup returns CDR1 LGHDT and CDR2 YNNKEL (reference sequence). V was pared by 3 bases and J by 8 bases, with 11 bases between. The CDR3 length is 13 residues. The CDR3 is CASSHSSEDEQFF. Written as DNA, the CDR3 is TGTGCCAGCAGCCATTCCTCGGAGGATGAGCAGTTCTTC.

The CDR3 DNA follows: TGTGCCAGCAGCCAAGGCCGGTTGAGCAATCAGCCCCAGCATTTT. The encoded protein is CASSQGRLSNQPQHF. V gene TRBV3-1 (or the pseudogene TRBV3-2) combines with J gene TRBJ1-5; D is unclear. CDR1 is LGHDT, CDR2 YNNKEL, per germline (reference sequence). The V end lost 1 base, the J end lost 1 base, and 8 bases lay between the germline ends. This CDR3 has 15 amino acids.

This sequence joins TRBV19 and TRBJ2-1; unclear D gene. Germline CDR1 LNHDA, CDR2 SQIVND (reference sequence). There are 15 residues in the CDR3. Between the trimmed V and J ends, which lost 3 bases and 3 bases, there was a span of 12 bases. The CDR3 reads CASSMIDSNYNEQFF. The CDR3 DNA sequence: TGTGCCAGTAGTATGATCGACTCCAACTACAATGAGCAGTTCTTC.